This T cell receptor beta chain was sequenced for a study of blood T cell repertoires in COVID-19. Study-level background: Acute-phase and convalescent COVID-19 samples originated in the United States, Italy and Spain. The analysed material was cDNA or gDNA that came from T cells, B-cell-depleted T cells, or PBMCs.

Per the original data handling: Amplified reference gene primers provided the basis for estimating nucleated cell counts. Clones were read by immunoSEQ multiplex PCR, and TCRdb kept only the in-frame ones, dropping some. That table furnishes V, J and clone size, whereas the DNA furnished D and trimming. The sample lists roughly 80,000 clones, more than 70% occurring once. Between the trimmed V and J ends, which lost 1 base and 0 bases, there was a span of 9 bases. The V gene's germline CDR1 is MGHRA and CDR2 YSYEKL. The CDR3 sequence is 15 residues long. The sequenced sample consisted of peripheral blood. The chain employs TRBV4-1 and TRBJ1-2; D is ambiguous. The TCR originated in a woman aged 55 to 70 with acute or convalescent COVID-19. This CDR3 is CASSQVLVANYGYTF. CDR3 nucleotide sequence: TGCGCCAGCAGCCAAGTTCTGGTAGCTAACTATGGCTACACCTTC.